Detailed here is one T cell receptor (beta chain). The entry originates in a study of radiation and T cells in renal cell carcinoma. Assay used: immunoSEQ multiplex PCR; TCRdb lists only in-frame clones, some missing. This sample yields about 150,000 clones, of which 75% to 90% are seen a single time; about a sixth belongs to the top ten. The sample's time point: blood 4 weeks post-SBRT, at nephrectomy. Treatment meaning: 15 Gy SBRT to primary tumor, nephrectomy 4 weeks later. Nephrectomy followed 15 Gy stereotactic body radiation by 4 weeks. The patient's renal cell carcinoma had clear cell pathology. Looked up from germline, CDR1 is MNHEY and CDR2 is SVGAGI. This CDR3 has 14 amino acids. Between the trimmed V and J ends, which lost 6 bases and 2 bases, there was a span of 11 bases.

The chain recombines TRBV6-5 with TRBJ1-3; the D gene is possibly TRBD1 (5 bases). Here the sequenced sample was blood, taken from a patient whose treatment included radiotherapy and nephrectomy. The clonotype was recovered from a woman between 50 and 59 years old with renal cell carcinoma. The CDR3 spells CASRTAGAGNTIYF. CDR3 nucleotides: TGTGCCAGCAGGACGGCGGGGGCTGGAAACACCATATATTTT.